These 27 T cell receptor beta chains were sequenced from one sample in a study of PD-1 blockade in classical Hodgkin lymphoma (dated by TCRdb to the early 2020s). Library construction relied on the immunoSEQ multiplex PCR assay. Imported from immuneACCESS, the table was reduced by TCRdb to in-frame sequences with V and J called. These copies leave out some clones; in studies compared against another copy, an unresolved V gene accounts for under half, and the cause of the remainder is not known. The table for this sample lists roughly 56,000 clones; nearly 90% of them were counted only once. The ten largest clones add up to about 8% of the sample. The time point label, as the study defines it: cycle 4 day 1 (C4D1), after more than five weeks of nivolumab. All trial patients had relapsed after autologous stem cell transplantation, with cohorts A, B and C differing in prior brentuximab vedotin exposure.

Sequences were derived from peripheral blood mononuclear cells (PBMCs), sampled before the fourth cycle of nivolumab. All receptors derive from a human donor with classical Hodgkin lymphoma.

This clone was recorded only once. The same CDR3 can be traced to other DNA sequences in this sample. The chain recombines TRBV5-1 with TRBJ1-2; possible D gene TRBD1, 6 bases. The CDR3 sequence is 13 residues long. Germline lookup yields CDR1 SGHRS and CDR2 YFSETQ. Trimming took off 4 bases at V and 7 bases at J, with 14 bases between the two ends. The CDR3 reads CASSPEGVGGYTF. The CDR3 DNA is TGCGCCAGCAGCCCGGAGGGGGTTGGTGGCTACACCTTC.

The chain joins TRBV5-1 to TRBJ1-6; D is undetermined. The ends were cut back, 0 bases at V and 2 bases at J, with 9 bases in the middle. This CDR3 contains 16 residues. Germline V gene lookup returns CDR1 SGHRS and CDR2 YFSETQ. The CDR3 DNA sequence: TGCGCCAGCAGCTTGGAGGGAGGCCCCTATAATTCACCCCTCCACTTT. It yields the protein CASSLEGGPYNSPLHF.

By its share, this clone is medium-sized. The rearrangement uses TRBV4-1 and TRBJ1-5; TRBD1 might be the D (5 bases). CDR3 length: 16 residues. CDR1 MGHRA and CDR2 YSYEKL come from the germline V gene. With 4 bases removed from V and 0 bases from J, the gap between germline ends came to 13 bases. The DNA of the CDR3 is TGCGCCAGCAGCCTCCAGTGGGGCCGTAGCAATCAGCCCCAGCATTTT. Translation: CASSLQWGRSNQPQHF.

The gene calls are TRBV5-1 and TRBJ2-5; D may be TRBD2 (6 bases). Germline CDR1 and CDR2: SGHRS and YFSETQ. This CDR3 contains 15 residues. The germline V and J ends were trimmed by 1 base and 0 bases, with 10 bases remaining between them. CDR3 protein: CASSLTGDYQETQYF. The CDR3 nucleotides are TGCGCCAGCAGCTTGACGGGGGACTACCAAGAGACCCAGTACTTC.

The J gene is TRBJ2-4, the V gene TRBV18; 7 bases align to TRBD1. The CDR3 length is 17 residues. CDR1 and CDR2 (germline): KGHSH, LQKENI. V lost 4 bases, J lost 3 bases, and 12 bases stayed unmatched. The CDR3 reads CASSLPQGVRFKNIQYF. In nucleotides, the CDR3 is TGTGCCAGCTCACTACCCCAGGGGGTCCGGTTCAAAAACATTCAGTACTTC.

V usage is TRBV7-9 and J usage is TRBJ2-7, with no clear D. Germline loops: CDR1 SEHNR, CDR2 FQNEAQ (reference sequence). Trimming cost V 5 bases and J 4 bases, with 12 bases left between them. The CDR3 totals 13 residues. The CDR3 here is CASSPIEGYEQYF. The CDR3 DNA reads TGTGCCAGCAGCCCAATCGAAGGGTACGAGCAGTACTTC.

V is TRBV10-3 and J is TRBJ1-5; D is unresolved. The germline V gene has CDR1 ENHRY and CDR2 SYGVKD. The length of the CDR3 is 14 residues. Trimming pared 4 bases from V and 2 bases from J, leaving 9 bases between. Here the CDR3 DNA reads TGTGCCATCAGTGCCGGTGACGGCAATCAGCCCCAGCATTTT. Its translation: CAISAGDGNQPQHF.

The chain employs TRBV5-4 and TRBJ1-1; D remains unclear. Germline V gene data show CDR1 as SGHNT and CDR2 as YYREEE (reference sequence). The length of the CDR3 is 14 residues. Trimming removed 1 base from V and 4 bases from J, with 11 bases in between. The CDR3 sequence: CASSLIGWSTEAFF. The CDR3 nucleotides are TGTGCCAGCAGCTTGATAGGGTGGAGCACTGAAGCTTTCTTT.

CDR3 residues: CAISRDSGLAAKTQYF. The CDR3 region has the DNA TGTGCCATCAGCCGCGACTCCGGACTAGCGGCGAAGACCCAGTACTTC. The chain employs TRBV10-3 and TRBJ2-5, with 10 bases fitting TRBD2. The CDR3 sequence is 16 residues long. Germline CDR1 ENHRY, CDR2 SYGVKD. Trimming removed 6 bases from V and 6 bases from J; junction bases left unmatched: 13.

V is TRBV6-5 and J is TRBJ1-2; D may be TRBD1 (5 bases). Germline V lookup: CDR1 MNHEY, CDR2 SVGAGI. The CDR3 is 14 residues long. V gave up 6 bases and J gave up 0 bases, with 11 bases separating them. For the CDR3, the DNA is TGTGCCAGCAGAGCAGGGATCCCTAACTATGGCTACACCTTC. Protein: CASRAGIPNYGYTF.

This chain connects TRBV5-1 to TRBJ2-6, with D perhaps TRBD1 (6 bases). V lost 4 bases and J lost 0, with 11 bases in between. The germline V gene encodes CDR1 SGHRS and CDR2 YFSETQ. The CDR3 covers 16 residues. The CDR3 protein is CASSVQGGSGANVLTF. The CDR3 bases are TGCGCCAGCAGCGTACAGGGTGGCTCTGGGGCCAACGTCCTGACTTTC.

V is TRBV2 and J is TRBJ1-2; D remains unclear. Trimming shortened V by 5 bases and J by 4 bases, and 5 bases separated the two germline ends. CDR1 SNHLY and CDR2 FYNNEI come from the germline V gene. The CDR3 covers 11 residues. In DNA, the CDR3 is TGTGCCAGCAGTCAGTTCTATGGCTACACCTTC. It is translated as CASSQFYGYTF.

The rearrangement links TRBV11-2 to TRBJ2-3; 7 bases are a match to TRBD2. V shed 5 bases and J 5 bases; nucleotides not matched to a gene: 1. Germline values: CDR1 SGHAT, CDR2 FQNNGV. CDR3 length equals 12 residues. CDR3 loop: CASSTGGDTQYF. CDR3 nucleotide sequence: TGTGCCAGCAGCACGGGAGGAGATACGCAGTATTTT.

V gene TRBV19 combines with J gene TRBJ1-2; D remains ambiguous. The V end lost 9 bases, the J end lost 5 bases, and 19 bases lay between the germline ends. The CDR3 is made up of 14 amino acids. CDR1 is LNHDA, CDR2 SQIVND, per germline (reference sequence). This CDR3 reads CASLPEKVWYGYTF. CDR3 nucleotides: TGTGCCAGCCTTCCCGAAAAGGTTTGGTATGGCTACACCTTC. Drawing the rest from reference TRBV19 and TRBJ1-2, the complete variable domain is DGGITQSPKYLFRKEGQNVTLSCEQNLNHDAMYWYRQDPGQGLRLIYYSQIVNDFQKGDIAEGYSVSREKKESFPLTVTSAQKNPTAFYLCASLPEKVWYGYTFGSGTRLTVV.

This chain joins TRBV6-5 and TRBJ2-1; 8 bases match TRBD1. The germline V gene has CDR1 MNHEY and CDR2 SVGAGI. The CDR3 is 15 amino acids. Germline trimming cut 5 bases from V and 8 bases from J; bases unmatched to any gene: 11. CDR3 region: CASSRTGTGFYEQFF. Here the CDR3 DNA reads TGTGCCAGCAGTCGGACCGGGACAGGCTTCTATGAGCAGTTCTTC.

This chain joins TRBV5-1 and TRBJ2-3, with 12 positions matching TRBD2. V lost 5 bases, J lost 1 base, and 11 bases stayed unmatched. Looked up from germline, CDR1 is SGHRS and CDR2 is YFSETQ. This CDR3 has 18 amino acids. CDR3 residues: CASRTLAGGLLRTDTQYF. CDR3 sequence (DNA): TGCGCCAGCAGAACCCTAGCGGGGGGGCTCCTCCGCACAGATACGCAGTATTTT. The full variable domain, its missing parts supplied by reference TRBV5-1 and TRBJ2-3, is KAGVTQTPRYLIKTRGQQVTLSCSPISGHRSVSWYQQTPGQGLQFLFEYFSETQRNKGNFPGRFSGRQFSNSRSEMNVSTLELGDSALYLCASRTLAGGLLRTDTQYFGPGTRLTVL.

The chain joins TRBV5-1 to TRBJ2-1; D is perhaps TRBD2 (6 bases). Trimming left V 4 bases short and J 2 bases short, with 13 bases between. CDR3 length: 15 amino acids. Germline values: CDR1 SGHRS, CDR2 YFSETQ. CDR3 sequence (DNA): TGCGCCAGCAGCCCGGACGGGAGTACCTACAATGAGCAGTTCTTC. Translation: CASSPDGSTYNEQFF.

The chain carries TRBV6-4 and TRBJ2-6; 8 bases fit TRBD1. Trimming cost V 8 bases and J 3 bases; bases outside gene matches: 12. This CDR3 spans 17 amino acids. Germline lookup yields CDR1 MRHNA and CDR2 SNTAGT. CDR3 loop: CASHPGQGADGANVLTF. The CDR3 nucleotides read TGTGCCAGCCACCCTGGCCAGGGGGCAGATGGGGCCAACGTCCTGACTTTC.

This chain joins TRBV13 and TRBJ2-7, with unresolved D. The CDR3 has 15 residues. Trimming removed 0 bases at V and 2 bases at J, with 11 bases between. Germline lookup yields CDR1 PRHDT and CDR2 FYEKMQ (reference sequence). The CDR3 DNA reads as TGTGCCAGCAGCTTAGGTCCGGACGGAACCTACGAGCAGTACTTC. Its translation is CASSLGPDGTYEQYF.

The CDR3 here is CASKWGQGMGLSNSPLHF. CDR3 in DNA: TGTGCCAGCAAATGGGGACAGGGGATGGGGTTGAGTAATTCACCCCTCCACTTT. This chain uses TRBV2 with TRBJ1-6; TRBD1 aligns across 10 bases. The length of the CDR3 is 18 residues. The ends lost 7 bases at V and 6 bases at J; junction bases unmatched: 15. Per the germline V gene, CDR1 is SNHLY and CDR2 is FYNNEI.

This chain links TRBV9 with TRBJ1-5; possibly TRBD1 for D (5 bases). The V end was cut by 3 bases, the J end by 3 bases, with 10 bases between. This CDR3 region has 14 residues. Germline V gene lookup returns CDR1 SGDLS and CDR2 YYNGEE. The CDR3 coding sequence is TGTGCCAGCAGCGGGGGACGGATCAATCAGCCCCAGCATTTT. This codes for CASSGGRINQPQHF.

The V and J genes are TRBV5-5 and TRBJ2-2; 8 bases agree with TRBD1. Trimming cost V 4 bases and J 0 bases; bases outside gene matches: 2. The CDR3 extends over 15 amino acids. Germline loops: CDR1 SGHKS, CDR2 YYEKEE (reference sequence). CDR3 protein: CASSQGQANTGELFF. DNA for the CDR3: TGTGCCAGCAGCCAGGGACAGGCGAACACCGGGGAGCTGTTTTTT.

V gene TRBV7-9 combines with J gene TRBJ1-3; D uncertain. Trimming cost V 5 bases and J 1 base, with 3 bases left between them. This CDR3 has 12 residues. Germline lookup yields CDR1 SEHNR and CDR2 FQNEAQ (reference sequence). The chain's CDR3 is CASSASGNTIYF. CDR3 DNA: TGTGCCAGCAGCGCGTCTGGAAACACCATATATTTT.

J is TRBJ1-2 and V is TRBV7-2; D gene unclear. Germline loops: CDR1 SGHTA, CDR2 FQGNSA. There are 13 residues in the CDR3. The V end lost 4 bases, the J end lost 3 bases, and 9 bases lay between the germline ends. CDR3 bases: TGTGCCAGCAGCTCGTCAGGCTACTATGGCTACACCTTC. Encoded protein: CASSSSGYYGYTF. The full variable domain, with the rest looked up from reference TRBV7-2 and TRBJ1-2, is GAGVSQSPSNKVTEKGKDVELRCDPISGHTALYWYRQSLGQGLEFLIYFQGNSAPDKSGLPSDRFSAERTGGSVSTLTIQRTQQEDSAVYLCASSSSGYYGYTFGSGTRLTVV.

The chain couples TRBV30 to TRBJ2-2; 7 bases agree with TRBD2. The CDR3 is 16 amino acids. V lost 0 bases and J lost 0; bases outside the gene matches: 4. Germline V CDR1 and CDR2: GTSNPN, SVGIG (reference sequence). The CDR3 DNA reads TGTGCCTGGAGTGTACTCGGACTAGCGAACACCGGGGAGCTGTTTTTT. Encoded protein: CAWSVLGLANTGELFF.

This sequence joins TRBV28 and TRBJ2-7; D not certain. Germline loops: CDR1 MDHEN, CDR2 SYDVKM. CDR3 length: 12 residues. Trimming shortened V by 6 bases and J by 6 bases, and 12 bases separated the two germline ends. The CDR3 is CASRSGPTEQYF. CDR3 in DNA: TGTGCCAGCAGGTCAGGCCCTACCGAGCAGTACTTC.

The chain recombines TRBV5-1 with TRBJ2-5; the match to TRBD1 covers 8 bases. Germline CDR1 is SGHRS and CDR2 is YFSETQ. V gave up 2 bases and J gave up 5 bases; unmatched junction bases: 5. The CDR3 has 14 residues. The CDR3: CASSFGTGGETQYF. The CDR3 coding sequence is TGCGCCAGCAGCTTCGGGACAGGAGGGGAGACCCAGTACTTC.